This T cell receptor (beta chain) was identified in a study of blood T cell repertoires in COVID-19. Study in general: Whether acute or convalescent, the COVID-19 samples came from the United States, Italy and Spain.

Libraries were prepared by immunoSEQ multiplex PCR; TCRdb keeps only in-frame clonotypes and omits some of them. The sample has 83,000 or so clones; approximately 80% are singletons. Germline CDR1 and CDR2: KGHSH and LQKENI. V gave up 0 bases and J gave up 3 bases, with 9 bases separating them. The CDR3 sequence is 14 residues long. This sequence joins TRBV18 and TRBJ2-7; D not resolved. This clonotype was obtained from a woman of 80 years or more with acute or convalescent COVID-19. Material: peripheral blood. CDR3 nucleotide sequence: TGTGCCAGCTCACCACCGGCGGCGCGCTACGAGCAGTACTTC. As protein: CASSPPAARYEQYF.